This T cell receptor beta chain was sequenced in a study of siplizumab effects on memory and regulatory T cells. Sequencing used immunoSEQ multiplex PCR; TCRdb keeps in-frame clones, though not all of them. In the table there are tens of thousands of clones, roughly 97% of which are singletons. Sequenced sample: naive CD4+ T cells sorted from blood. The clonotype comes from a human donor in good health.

The CDR3 DNA is TGTGCCAGTAGTGACAGGCGAAATTCACCCCTCCACTTT. It specifies CASSDRRNSPLHF. The chain has TRBV19 and TRBJ1-6, with a weak D call TRBD1 (6 bases). The V end lost 5 bases, the J end lost 7 bases, and 9 bases lay between the germline ends. CDR1 LNHDA and CDR2 SQIVND come from the germline V gene (reference sequence). The CDR3 has 13 residues.